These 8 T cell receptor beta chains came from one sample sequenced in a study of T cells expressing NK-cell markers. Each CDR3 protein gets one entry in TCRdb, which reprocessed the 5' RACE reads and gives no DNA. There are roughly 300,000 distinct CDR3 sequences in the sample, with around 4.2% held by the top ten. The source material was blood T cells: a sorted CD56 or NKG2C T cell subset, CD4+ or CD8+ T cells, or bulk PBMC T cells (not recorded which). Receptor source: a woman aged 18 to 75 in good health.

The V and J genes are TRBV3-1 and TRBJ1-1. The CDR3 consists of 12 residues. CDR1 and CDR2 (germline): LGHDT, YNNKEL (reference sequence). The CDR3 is CASSHWETEAFF.

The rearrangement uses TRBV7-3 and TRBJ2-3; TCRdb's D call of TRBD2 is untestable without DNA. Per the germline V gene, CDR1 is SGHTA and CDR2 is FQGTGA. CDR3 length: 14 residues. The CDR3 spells CASSSGLATDTQYF.

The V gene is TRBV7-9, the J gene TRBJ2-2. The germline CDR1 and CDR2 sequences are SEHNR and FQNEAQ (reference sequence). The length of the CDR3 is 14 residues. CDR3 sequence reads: CASSLADGAGELFF.

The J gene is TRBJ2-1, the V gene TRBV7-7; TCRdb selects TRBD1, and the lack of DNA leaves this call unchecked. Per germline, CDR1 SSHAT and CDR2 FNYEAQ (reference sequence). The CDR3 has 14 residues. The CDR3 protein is CASSLLSGWDEQFF.

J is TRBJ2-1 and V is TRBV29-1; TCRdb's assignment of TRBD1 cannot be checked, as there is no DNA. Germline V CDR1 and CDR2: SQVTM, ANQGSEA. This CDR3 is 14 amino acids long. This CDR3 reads CSVRDGTPYNEQFF.

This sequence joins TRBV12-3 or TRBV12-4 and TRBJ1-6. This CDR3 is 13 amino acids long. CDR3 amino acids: CASSLANNSPLHF.

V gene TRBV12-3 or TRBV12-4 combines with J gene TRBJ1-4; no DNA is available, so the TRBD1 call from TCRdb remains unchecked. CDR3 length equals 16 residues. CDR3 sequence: CASSLGQGAQLVKLFF.

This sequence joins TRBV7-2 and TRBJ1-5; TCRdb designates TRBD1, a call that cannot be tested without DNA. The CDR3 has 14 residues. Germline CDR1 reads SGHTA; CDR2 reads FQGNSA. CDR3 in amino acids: CASSRGQLGQPQHF.